This T cell receptor beta chain was documented in a study of preoperative IRX-2 immunotherapy in early breast cancer. Treatment: preoperative locoregional IRX-2 cytokine immunotherapy. This phase Ib study tested locoregional IRX-2 cytokine immunotherapy given before surgery. The CDR3 contains 15 residues. Trimming took 2 bases from V and 4 from J, leaving 12 bases between them. Germline V CDR1 and CDR2: LNHNV, YYDKDF (reference sequence). Here immunoSEQ multiplex PCR was the method, and the copy in TCRdb shows in-frame clones only, minus some. This table has fewer than 25,000 clones, around 90% appearing once.

The sample in question was tumor tissue, obtained after IRX-2 immunotherapy. The V gene is TRBV15, the J gene TRBJ1-3, with unresolved D. The receptor comes from a human donor with breast cancer. The CDR3 loop is CATSRSKGTGNTIYF. DNA for the CDR3: TGTGCCACCAGCAGATCAAAGGGAACCGGAAACACCATATATTTT.